A selection of T cell receptor beta chains follows, all from one sample in a study of blood T cells in healthy people across ages. One entry per CDR3 protein results from TCRdb running MiXCR on the 5' RACE reads. The table has under 800,000 distinct CDR3 sequences, about 40% seen once. Sequences were obtained from blood. All receptors derive from a woman in her fifties or sixties in good health. CDR3s include the opening cysteine and the closing phenylalanine or tryptophan. The D gene is left open where the match is weak. The size of a clone is reported for some rows only, either as once, few or many, or as a class for expanded clones.

cdr3_nt cdr3_aa d_call v_call clone_size j_call cdr3_length
TGCAGTGCTAAGGGGGTCAGGGAAAGCCAGCCCCAGCATTTT CSAKGVRESQPQHF NA TRBV20-1 NA TRBJ1-5 14
TGTGCCAGCAGCTACTCGATAAACTATGGCTACACCTTC CASSYSINYGYTF NA TRBV27 NA TRBJ1-2 13
TGTGCCAGCACCGTGACTAGCAACGAGCAGTACTTC CASTVTSNEQYF TRBD2 TRBV28 NA TRBJ2-7 12
TGTGCCAGCAGCTTGGGGGGTTCTGGTGGCTACACCTTC CASSLGGSGGYTF NA TRBV7-2 many TRBJ1-2 13
TGTGCCATAAAGGAGGATTCGAACACCGGGGAGCTGTTTTTT CAIKEDSNTGELFF NA TRBV6-6 NA TRBJ2-2 14
TGTGCCAGCAGCCAGGGACTTACATATGGCTACACCTTC CASSQGLTYGYTF NA TRBV3-1 NA TRBJ1-2 13
TGTGCCAGCAGCCAGGACAGGGTGCACGAGCAGTACTTC CASSQDRVHEQYF TRBD1 TRBV14 few TRBJ2-7 13
TGTGCCAGCAGTTTAGCGGCGTGGACCACTGAAGCTTTCTTT CASSLAAWTTEAFF NA TRBV12-3/TRBV12-4 NA TRBJ1-1 14
TGCAGTGCCCACGGGACTAGCGTACGGGAGCAGTTCTTC CSAHGTSVREQFF TRBD2 TRBV20-1 NA TRBJ2-1 13
TGTGCCAGCAGTTTAAAGCCCGGGACAGGGAACGCCGGGGAGCTGTTTTTT CASSLKPGTGNAGELFF TRBD1 TRBV12-3/TRBV12-4 once TRBJ2-2 17
TGTGCCAGCAAAGAGACAGGGGAGAGAGGTGAAGCTTTCTTT CASKETGERGEAFF TRBD1 TRBV6-1 NA TRBJ1-1 14
TGTGCCAGCAGCTTAGTCGCCAGGGGAAACAATCAGCCCCAGCATTTT CASSLVARGNNQPQHF NA TRBV7-2 NA TRBJ1-5 16
TGCAGTGCTAGTAGTTCAATGAACACTGAAGCTTTCTTT CSASSSMNTEAFF NA TRBV20-1 once TRBJ1-1 13
TGTGCCAGCAGCCCAGGCACTAGGCAGTATTTT CASSPGTRQYF NA TRBV7-2 NA TRBJ2-3 11
TGTGCCAGCAGCTTCAGTCTAGCGGGGCTCACAGATACGCAGTATTTT CASSFSLAGLTDTQYF TRBD2 TRBV7-2 NA TRBJ2-3 16
TGTGCCAGCAGTTCAAGTCCCACTGAAGCTTTCTTT CASSSSPTEAFF NA TRBV6-2/TRBV6-3 NA TRBJ1-1 12
TGCGCCAGCAGCCCTGGCCGGGACAGGCAAACAGATACGCAGTATTTT CASSPGRDRQTDTQYF TRBD1 TRBV5-1 few TRBJ2-3 16
TGTGCCAGCAGCTTAGCCAGGGAGCAGTTCTTC CASSLAREQFF NA TRBV11-2 many TRBJ2-1 11
TGCACCAGCAGCTTGGGGCTGGATGATAGCACAGATACGCAGTATTTT CTSSLGLDDSTDTQYF NA TRBV5-1 NA TRBJ2-3 16
TGTGCCAGCAGTTTGATGGTCGTAGGCTCACCCCTCCACTTT CASSLMVVGSPLHF NA TRBV27 NA TRBJ1-6 14
TGTGCCAGCAGCTTAGCCCCCCTGACAGGGGGCGGAGAGACCCAGTTCTTC CASSLAPLTGGGETQFF TRBD1 TRBV7-2 NA TRBJ2-1 17
TGCGCCAGCAGCCAAGGGGTTGGCGGGGGAACTGAAGCTTTCTTT CASSQGVGGGTEAFF NA TRBV4-3 few TRBJ1-1 15
TGTGCCAGCAGCCAGAACTCGGGACAGGGACCCACCTACGAGCAGTACTTC CASSQNSGQGPTYEQYF TRBD1 TRBV3-1 few TRBJ2-7 17
TGCAGTGCTCCCGTGAACAATGAGCAGTTCTTC CSAPVNNEQFF NA TRBV20-1 NA TRBJ2-1 11
TGTGCCAGCAGCTTATGGCACGCACAGGGGAACTACAATGAGCAGTACTTC CASSLWHAQGNYNEQYF TRBD1 TRBV7-2 NA TRBJ2-7 17
TGCAGTGCAAAAGACAGGGGACTTAGGGAGACCCAGTACTTC CSAKDRGLRETQYF TRBD1 TRBV20-1 few TRBJ2-5 14
TGCAGTGCTTCGAGACTACTGGACAGAAGTAATGAGCAGTTCTTC CSASRLLDRSNEQFF NA TRBV20-1 few TRBJ2-1 15
TGTGCCAGCAGTGCAGGGAGGGGTGGGGCAAACACCGGGGAGCTGTTTTTT CASSAGRGGANTGELFF TRBD2 TRBV2 once TRBJ2-2 17
TGTGCCAGCAGCTTAGGGGGGTTCCTTCCCTACGAGCAGTACTTC CASSLGGFLPYEQYF NA TRBV7-9 many TRBJ2-7 15
TGTGCCAGCAGCGTCTGGACTAGCGGGGGGCAAGAGACCCAGTACTTC CASSVWTSGGQETQYF TRBD2 TRBV5-8 few TRBJ2-5 16
TGTGCCAGCGGGACCCAGAGGTTCTCCTACGAGCAGTACTTC CASGTQRFSYEQYF NA TRBV2 NA TRBJ2-7 14
TGCAGTGTAGTAAGGACAGGGGCTCCTGAAGCTTTCTTT CSVVRTGAPEAFF TRBD1 TRBV20-1 NA TRBJ1-1 13
TGTGCCAGCAGTTCCGGAACTAGCGAGCAGTACTTC CASSSGTSEQYF NA TRBV12-3/TRBV12-4 few TRBJ2-7 12
TGCAGTGCTGATGCCGGGACTAGCGGCTACAATGAGCAGTTCTTC CSADAGTSGYNEQFF TRBD2 TRBV20-1 once TRBJ2-1 15
TGTGCCAGCTCCCACAGGGGTTCCCCCTACGAGCAGTACTTC CASSHRGSPYEQYF TRBD1 TRBV7-9 NA TRBJ2-7 14
TGTGCCAGCAGAACAGGGGGCTGGGAGCAGTACTTC CASRTGGWEQYF TRBD1 TRBV28 many TRBJ2-7 12
TGTGCCACCAGCAAGAGGACTAGCCACAATGAGCAGTTCTTC CATSKRTSHNEQFF TRBD2 TRBV24-1 few TRBJ2-1 14
TGCAGCGTTGAAGTTGGGGCCGCGGCAACCGAGCAGTACTTC CSVEVGAAATEQYF NA TRBV29-1 many TRBJ2-7 14
TGTGCCAGCAGTCGACAGGGGTGGAACACTGAAGCTTTCTTT CASSRQGWNTEAFF TRBD1 TRBV6-6 few TRBJ1-1 14
TGTGCCAGCAGTTTACTGGTAGCGGCTTACAATGAGCAGTTCTTC CASSLLVAAYNEQFF NA TRBV12-3/TRBV12-4 NA TRBJ2-1 15
TGTGCCAGCAGTCTACTCCGGACAGAAAAACTGTTTTTT CASSLLRTEKLFF NA TRBV7-2 NA TRBJ1-4 13
TGTGCCAGCAGGAGCGGGGGGGTCACCGGGGAGCTGTTTTTT CASRSGGVTGELFF TRBD2 TRBV11-2 NA TRBJ2-2 14
TGTGCCAGCAGGGATCTAGGGTACTTGGATACGCAGTATTTT CASRDLGYLDTQYF NA TRBV2 NA TRBJ2-3 14
TGTGCCAGCATCGACAGGGGGATGAACACTGAAGCTTTCTTT CASIDRGMNTEAFF TRBD1 TRBV12-3/TRBV12-4 few TRBJ1-1 14